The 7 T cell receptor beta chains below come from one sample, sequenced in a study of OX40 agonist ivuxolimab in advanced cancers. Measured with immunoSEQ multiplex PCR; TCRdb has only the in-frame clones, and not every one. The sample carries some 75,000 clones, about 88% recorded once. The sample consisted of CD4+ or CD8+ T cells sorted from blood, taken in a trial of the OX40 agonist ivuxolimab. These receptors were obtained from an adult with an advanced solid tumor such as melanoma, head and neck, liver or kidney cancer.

The CDR3 loop is CASRPSGTANQPQHF. CDR3 coding DNA: TGTGCCAGCCGCCCCTCCGGGACGGCCAATCAGCCCCAGCATTTT. V usage is TRBV27 and J usage is TRBJ1-5; weak D call: TRBD1 (5 bases). This CDR3 comprises 15 residues. V was trimmed by 8 bases and J by 3 bases, leaving 17 bases between them. In germline, CDR1 is MNHEY, CDR2 SMNVEV (reference sequence).

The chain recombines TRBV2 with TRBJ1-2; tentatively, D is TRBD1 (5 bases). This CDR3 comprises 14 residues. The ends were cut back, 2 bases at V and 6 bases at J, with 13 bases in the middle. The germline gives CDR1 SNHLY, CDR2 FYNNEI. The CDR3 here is CASSEKGLGNGYTF. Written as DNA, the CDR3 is TGTGCCAGCAGTGAAAAGGGGCTTGGGAATGGCTACACCTTC.

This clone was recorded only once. CDR3 in amino acids: CASGDRGANTEAFF. CDR3 sequence (DNA): TGTGCCAGCGGGGACAGGGGGGCGAACACTGAAGCTTTCTTT. The V and J genes are TRBV28 and TRBJ1-1; TRBD1 matches at 11 bases. In germline, CDR1 is MDHEN, CDR2 SYDVKM. V dropped 8 bases and J dropped 1; count of bases not matched to a gene: 3. This CDR3 has 14 amino acids.

Here the CDR3 DNA reads TGTGCCAGCAGCCTGACAGGGAGGTACGAGCAGTACTTC. Protein product: CASSLTGRYEQYF. The chain is built from TRBV11-2 and TRBJ2-7; D possibly corresponds to TRBD1 (7 bases). Germline CDR1 and CDR2: SGHAT and FQNNGV. The germline V and J ends were trimmed by 5 bases and 4 bases, with 12 bases remaining between them. This CDR3 has 13 residues.

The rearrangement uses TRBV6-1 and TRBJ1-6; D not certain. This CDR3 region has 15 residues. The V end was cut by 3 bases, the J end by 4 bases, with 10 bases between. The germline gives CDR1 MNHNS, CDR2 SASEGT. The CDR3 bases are TGTGCCAGCAGTGACCAGGCTTTGTATAATTCACCCCTCCACTTT. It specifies CASSDQALYNSPLHF.

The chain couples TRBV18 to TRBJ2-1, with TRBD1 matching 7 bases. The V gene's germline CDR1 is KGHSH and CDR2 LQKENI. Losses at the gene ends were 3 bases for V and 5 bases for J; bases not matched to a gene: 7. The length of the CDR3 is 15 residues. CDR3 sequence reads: CASSPLGQDNNEQFF. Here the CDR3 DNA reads TGTGCCAGCTCACCTCTCGGACAGGACAACAATGAGCAGTTCTTC.

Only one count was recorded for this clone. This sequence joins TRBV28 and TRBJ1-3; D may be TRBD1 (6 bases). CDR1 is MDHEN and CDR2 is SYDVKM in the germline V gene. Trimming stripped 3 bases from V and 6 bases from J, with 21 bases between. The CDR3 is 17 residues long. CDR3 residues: CASSLGDTGMGVNTIYF. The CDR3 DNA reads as TGTGCCAGCAGTTTGGGCGACACAGGGATGGGAGTAAACACCATATATTTT.